This T cell receptor beta chain was sequenced during a study of T cell changes during pregnancy in multiple sclerosis. TCRdb's table, derived via immunoSEQ multiplex PCR, lists solely in-frame clones and lacks some. The sample gives roughly 14,000 clones, 65% to 90% of which show up once; 17% is in the top ten. This CDR3 is built from 14 residues. Trimming left V 10 bases short and J 6 bases short, with 18 bases between. CDR1 and CDR2 (germline): MNHNS, SASEGT. The material sequenced was CD8+ T cells from peripheral blood mononuclear cells, taken after pregnancy. J is TRBJ2-2 and V is TRBV6-1; perhaps TRBD1 as D (7 bases). This TCR derives from a female donor in good health, enrolled as a control in a pregnancy study. CDR3 in amino acids: CATRGQGDSGELFF. The CDR3, as DNA: TGTGCCACCCGGGGGCAGGGGGATTCCGGGGAGCTGTTTTTT.